This T cell receptor beta chain was recovered during a study of T cell responses to AZD1222 COVID-19 vaccine. CDR1 is SGHRS and CDR2 is YFSETQ in the germline V gene. The CDR3 spans 14 residues. V lost 4 bases and J lost 5, with 10 bases in between. The table came from immunoSEQ multiplex PCR; TCRdb's copy has only in-frame clones and leaves some out. The data contain approximately 90,000 clones, around 90% of them singletons. The chain links TRBV5-1 to TRBJ1-6, with D maybe TRBD1 (6 bases). The specimen comprised peripheral blood, sampled on day 0 of AZD1222 vaccination. This sequence was found in an adult in good health. The DNA for the CDR3 is TGCGCCAGCAGCCGGGGGGCTGATAATTCACCCCTCCACTTT. It encodes CASSRGADNSPLHF.